In this sample, the clone carrying this TCR beta chain turned up once. Its antigen is not known. The authors ran the assay at deep level. Profiled with immunoSEQ multiplex PCR; TCRdb holds only in-frame clones, not every one. The table has roughly 200,000 clones, 66% seen once; the top ten hold about 10%. The sample is drawn from a study of shared clonotypes between healthy human individuals. Each of the donors was a healthy adult who was HIV-negative and had not had a recent acute infection or vaccination. V lost 4 bases to trimming and J lost 7 bases; unmatched junction nucleotides: 6. The CDR3 extends over 14 amino acids. Germline lookup yields CDR1 LGHNA and CDR2 YSLEER. Study findings and constraints: It was the few donors that limited the genetic and exposure-history diversity represented. Investigators expected sequencing depth to affect clonotype sharing among donors.

This TCR was sampled from a man younger than 45 in good health. Sequenced sample: memory CD4+ T cells sorted from blood. The subset was: CD45RA-negative fraction. The chain links TRBV4-3 to TRBJ2-1; 8 bases agree with TRBD1. The CDR3 DNA is TGCGCCAGCAGCCCTGACAGGGGTCGGAATGAGCAGTTCTTC. It encodes CASSPDRGRNEQFF.